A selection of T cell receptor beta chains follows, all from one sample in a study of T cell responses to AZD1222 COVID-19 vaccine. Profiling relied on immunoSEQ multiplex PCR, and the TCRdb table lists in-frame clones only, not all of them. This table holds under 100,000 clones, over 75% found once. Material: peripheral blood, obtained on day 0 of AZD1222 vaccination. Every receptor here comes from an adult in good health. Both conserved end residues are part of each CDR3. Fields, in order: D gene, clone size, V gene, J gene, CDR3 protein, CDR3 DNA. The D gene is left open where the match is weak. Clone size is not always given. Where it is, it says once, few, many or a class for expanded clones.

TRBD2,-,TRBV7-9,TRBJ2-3,CASSPGLAGARTDTQYF,TGTGCCAGCAGCCCAGGACTAGCGGGGGCGCGCACAGATACGCAGTATTTT
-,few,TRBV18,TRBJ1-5,CASSPVSNQPQHF,TGTGCCAGCTCACCAGTGAGCAATCAGCCCCAGCATTTT
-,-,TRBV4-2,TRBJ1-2,CASSQTPDYGYTF,TGTGCCAGCAGCCAAACCCCTGACTATGGCTACACCTTC
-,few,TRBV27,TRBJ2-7,CASIPPYEQYF,TGTGCCAGCATCCCACCCTACGAGCAGTACTTC
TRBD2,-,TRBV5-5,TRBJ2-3,CASSLGITSGGADTQYF,TGTGCCAGCAGCTTGGGGATAACTAGCGGGGGGGCAGATACGCAGTATTTT
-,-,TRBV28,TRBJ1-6,CASRPTVKNSPLHF,TGTGCCAGCCGCCCGACTGTAAAGAATTCACCCCTCCACTTT
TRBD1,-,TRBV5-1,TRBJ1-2,CASSSDRGWGGYTF,TGCGCCAGCAGCTCGGACAGGGGATGGGGAGGCTACACCTTC
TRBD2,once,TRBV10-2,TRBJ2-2,CASSESRGATGELFF,TGCGCCAGCAGTGAGTCGCGGGGGGCCACCGGGGAGCTGTTTTTT
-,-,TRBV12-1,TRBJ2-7,CASSPGQGVARRFRGQYF,TGTGCCAGCAGCCCGGGACAGGGAGTTGCGCGGAGATTTAGGGGGCAGTACTTC
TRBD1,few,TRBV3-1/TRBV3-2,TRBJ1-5,CASSQDGRGHNQPQHF,TGTGCCAGCAGCCAAGACGGGAGGGGGCACAATCAGCCCCAGCATTTT
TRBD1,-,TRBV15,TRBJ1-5,CATSRVDRGQPQHF,TGTGCCACCAGCAGAGTGGACAGGGGTCAGCCCCAGCATTTT
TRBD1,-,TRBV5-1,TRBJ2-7,CASSPRDRIDEQYF,TGCGCCAGCAGCCCCCGGGACAGGATCGACGAGCAGTACTTC
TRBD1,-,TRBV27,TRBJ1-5,CASSLPEPTGHNQPQHF,TGTGCCAGCAGTTTACCGGAGCCGACAGGGCACAATCAGCCCCAGCATTTT
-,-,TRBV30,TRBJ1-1,CALTTGYTEAFF,TGTGCCCTAACAACAGGGTACACTGAAGCTTTCTTT
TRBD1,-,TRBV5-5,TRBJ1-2,CASSDYTGAMGYTF,TGTGCCAGCAGCGACTACACAGGGGCTATGGGCTACACCTTC
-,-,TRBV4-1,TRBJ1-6,CASSQAGVGTYNSPLHF,TGCGCCAGCAGCCAGGCTGGAGTGGGAACCTATAATTCACCCCTCCACTTT